This T cell receptor beta chain came from a study of CD8 T cells in Susac syndrome. This CDR3 is 13 amino acids long. With 2 bases removed from V and 7 bases from J, the gap between germline ends came to 9 bases. With random hexamers, 0.5 to 1 ug RNA was reverse transcribed. A single record per CDR3 protein comes from TCRdb applying MiXCR to the immunoSEQ multiplex PCR reads. Of under 200,000 distinct CDR3 sequences in the sample, around 95% were seen once. TCR beta sequencing covered blood CD8+ and CD4+ T cells. The sequenced sample consisted of CD4+ T cells from PBMCs. The genes are TRBV12-3 or TRBV12-4 and TRBJ2-1; possibly TRBD1 for D (6 bases). The TCR originated in a human donor in good health. This CDR3 is CASSLRRGNEQFF. As DNA, the CDR3 is TGTGCCAGCAGTTTACGCAGGGGAAATGAGCAGTTCTTC.